A single sample is the source of the 10 T cell receptor beta chains below, sequenced in a study of CD8+ T cells in alopecia areata. The sequencing template was cDNA reverse transcribed from extracted RNA. Sequencing was performed with immunoSEQ multiplex PCR; in TCRdb, only in-frame clones are kept and a portion is missing. This table has 60,000 to 65,000 clones, 40% to 50% appearing once. What was sequenced was NKG2D-low CD8+ T cells sorted from blood. Receptors were obtained from a human donor with alopecia areata.

The J gene is TRBJ2-7, the V gene TRBV11-2, with D maybe TRBD1 (6 bases). Germline-derived CDR1 and CDR2 are SGHAT and FQNNGV. Trimming removed 4 bases at V and 4 bases at J, with 17 bases between. The length of the CDR3 is 15 residues. CDR3 DNA: TGTGCCAGCAGCTCGAGGGATAACAGGGAGTACGAGCAGTACTTC. Its translation: CASSSRDNREYEQYF.

The rearrangement links TRBV7-9 to TRBJ2-7; the D is unclear. The germline V gene has CDR1 SEHNR and CDR2 FQNEAQ (reference sequence). CDR3 length: 12 amino acids. The V end lost 1 base, the J end lost 6 bases, and 7 bases lay between the germline ends. As DNA, the CDR3 is TGTGCCAGCAGCTTAGAGGGTCCCGAGCAGTACTTC. This gives the protein CASSLEGPEQYF.

The rearrangement links TRBV23-1 to TRBJ1-2; D is perhaps TRBD1 (5 bases). TRBV23-1 carries the ORF label, with uncertain function. The length of the CDR3 is 14 residues. Trimming cost V 4 bases and J 3 bases, with 12 bases left between them. The DNA for the CDR3 is TGCGCCAGCAGTCCCCCAGGGCCTGACTATGGCTACACCTTC. Translated, it gives CASSPPGPDYGYTF.

The chain carries TRBV5-4 and TRBJ2-1; D possibly uses TRBD1 or TRBD2 (5 bases each). This CDR3 contains 13 residues. Germline values: CDR1 SGHNT, CDR2 YYREEE (reference sequence). V was pared by 10 bases and J by 5 bases, with 16 bases between. The CDR3 loop reads CAACGTADNEQFF. The CDR3 DNA reads as TGTGCCGCCTGTGGGACGGCGGACAATGAGCAGTTCTTC.

The V call is TRBV27, the J call TRBJ1-5; TRBD1 might be the D (6 bases). This CDR3 comprises 15 residues. Germline V lookup: CDR1 MNHEY, CDR2 SMNVEV (reference sequence). The V end was cut by 4 bases, the J end by 5 bases, with 15 bases between. The CDR3 spells CASSSGGPPDQPQHF. DNA for the CDR3: TGTGCCAGCAGTTCCGGGGGGCCACCGGATCAGCCCCAGCATTTT.

V and J are TRBV9 and TRBJ2-1; possibly TRBD2 for D (6 bases). This CDR3 contains 16 residues. Trimming took off 4 bases at V and 5 bases at J, with 19 bases between the two ends. CDR1 is SGDLS, CDR2 YYNGEE, per germline. The CDR3 DNA reads as TGTGCCAGCAGCCCCCGGGAGTCCCGGCGGCACAATGAGCAGTTCTTC. It codes for CASSPRESRRHNEQFF. Using reference TRBV9 and TRBJ2-1 for the parts outside the CDR3, the full variable domain is DSGVTQTPKHLITATGQRVTLRCSPRSGDLSVYWYQQSLDQGLQFLIQYYNGEERAKGNILERFSAQQFPDLHSELNLSSLELGDSALYFCASSPRESRRHNEQFFGPGTRLTVL.

The J gene is TRBJ2-3, the V gene TRBV5-6; D is undetermined. V lost 0 bases, J lost 0 bases, and 8 bases lay in between. Looked up from germline, CDR1 is SGHDT and CDR2 is YYEEEE. This CDR3 region has 15 residues. The CDR3 sequence: CASSLGTTSTDTQYF. CDR3 coding DNA: TGTGCCAGCAGCTTGGGGACGACTAGCACAGATACGCAGTATTTT.

This chain connects TRBV29-1 to TRBJ2-7; maybe TRBD1 (6 bases). The CDR3 is 12 residues long. The germline V and J ends were trimmed by 6 bases and 7 bases, with 16 bases remaining between them. Germline V gene data show CDR1 as SQVTM and CDR2 as ANQGSEA. Written as DNA, the CDR3 is TGCAGCGTGTTGGAGCACACAGGGGAGCAGTACTTC. The encoded protein is CSVLEHTGEQYF.

This rearrangement joins TRBV7-9 to TRBJ1-1, with D perhaps matching TRBD1 (5 bases). Germline V CDR1 and CDR2: SEHNR, FQNEAQ (reference sequence). V was cut by 3 bases and J by 2 bases, with 13 bases left in between. CDR3 length equals 15 residues. As DNA, the CDR3 is TGTGCCAGCAGCTTTGACAGAACCATAAACACTGAAGCTTTCTTT. It codes for CASSFDRTINTEAFF.

The chain couples TRBV29-1 to TRBJ2-1; 12 bases are shared with TRBD2. The CDR3 sequence is 18 residues long. The germline CDR1 and CDR2 sequences are SQVTM and ANQGSEA. V lost 7 bases, J lost 0 bases, and 13 bases stayed unmatched. The CDR3 loop is CSAMGLAGGISSYNEQFF. The CDR3 DNA reads as TGCAGCGCTATGGGACTAGCGGGTGGAATCAGCTCCTACAATGAGCAGTTCTTC.